Presented here are 12 T cell receptor beta chains from one specimen sequenced in a study of T cells after somatic rescue of genetic block. Assay: immunoSEQ multiplex PCR; the TCRdb copy retains only in-frame clones and omits some. Of some 90,000 clones detected, approximately 90% appear once; the ten largest clones hold roughly 1.7%. The sequenced material came from peripheral blood mononuclear cells (PBMCs). These receptors all come from a young woman.

The V gene is TRBV7-8, the J gene TRBJ2-2; 9 bases map to TRBD1. J gave up 6 bases and V 5 bases, and 7 bases lay outside the gene matches. The CDR3 is 15 amino acids. CDR1 and CDR2 (germline): SGHVS, FQNEAQ. The CDR3 sequence is CASSVRDRASGELFF. The CDR3 region has the DNA TGTGCCAGCAGCGTCCGGGACAGGGCTTCCGGGGAGCTGTTTTTT.

The V gene is TRBV30, the J gene TRBJ1-5, with 8 bases that match TRBD1. V shed 1 base, J shed 2 bases, and the junction held 4 bases outside the gene matches. Per germline, CDR1 GTSNPN and CDR2 SVGIG (reference sequence). The CDR3 length is 15 residues. CDR3 region: CAWSEGTGGNQPQHF. The CDR3 region has the DNA TGTGCCTGGAGTGAAGGGACAGGTGGCAATCAGCCCCAGCATTTT.

Note on this clone: The same CDR3 can be traced to other DNA sequences in this sample. The chain is built from TRBV28 and TRBJ1-2; D is possibly TRBD1 (6 bases). Per the germline V gene, CDR1 is MDHEN and CDR2 is SYDVKM. The length of the CDR3 is 12 residues. V was cut by 3 bases and J by 8 bases, with 10 bases left in between. Written as DNA, the CDR3 is TGTGCCAGCAGTTTCAGGGGAAGGGGCTACACCTTC. Translated, it gives CASSFRGRGYTF.

This clone was seen only once. This chain joins TRBV6-5 and TRBJ1-2, with D possibly matching TRBD1 (5 bases). The CDR3 is 12 amino acids. The V end was cut by 0 bases, the J end by 12 bases, with 11 bases between. Germline loops: CDR1 MNHEY, CDR2 SVGAGI. The CDR3 sequence is CASSYSTGPHTF. CDR3 DNA: TGTGCCAGCAGTTACTCGACGGGACCCCACACCTTC.

V and J are TRBV27 and TRBJ2-1, with D unresolved. Germline loops: CDR1 MNHEY, CDR2 SMNVEV (reference sequence). The CDR3 runs 13 residues. V was cut by 2 bases and J by 4 bases, with 6 bases left in between. The CDR3: CASSLMGYNEQFF. The CDR3 nucleotides read TGTGCCAGCAGTTTAATGGGATACAATGAGCAGTTCTTC.

In this sample, this clone turned up a few times. The chain employs TRBV4-3 and TRBJ2-1, with D perhaps being TRBD1 or TRBD2 (8 bases each). Deletions cut 0 bases from V and 6 bases from J, with 15 bases between. The V gene's germline CDR1 is LGHNA and CDR2 YSLEER. The CDR3 is made up of 16 amino acids. The CDR3 region is CASSQDQGAGGNEQFF. For the CDR3, the DNA is TGCGCCAGCAGCCAAGATCAGGGGGCGGGAGGCAATGAGCAGTTCTTC.

The V and J genes are TRBV7-8 and TRBJ2-7; D tentatively fits TRBD1 or TRBD2 (5 bases each). CDR3 length: 15 amino acids. Per germline, CDR1 SGHVS and CDR2 FQNEAQ. The V end lost 0 bases, the J end lost 0 bases, and 9 bases lay between the germline ends. The CDR3 DNA is TGTGCCAGCAGCTTAGCGAGGGACGGCTCCTACGAGCAGTACTTC. Its protein is CASSLARDGSYEQYF.

V usage is TRBV6-1 and J usage is TRBJ2-4; TRBD1 agrees at 10 bases. This CDR3 is built from 17 residues. Unmatched junction bases numbered 5, after V lost 2 bases and J lost 1 base. CDR1 and CDR2 from the germline V gene are MNHNS and SASEGT. CDR3 DNA sequence: TGTGCCAGCAGTGAAAAGGGGACAGGGGTGGCCAAAAACATTCAGTACTTC. The encoded protein is CASSEKGTGVAKNIQYF.

The chain recombines TRBV18 with TRBJ2-7, with D possibly called TRBD1 or TRBD2 (6 bases each). Looked up from germline, CDR1 is KGHSH and CDR2 is LQKENI. Deletions cut 3 bases from V and 5 bases from J, with 20 bases between. This CDR3 spans 16 amino acids. The CDR3 loop reads CASSPLGGTHPHEQYF. The DNA for the CDR3 is TGTGCCAGCTCACCTTTAGGGGGGACGCATCCCCACGAGCAGTACTTC.

In its sample, this clone was seen once. The genes are TRBV6-1 and TRBJ1-1, with 9 bases that match TRBD1. After removal of 3 bases from V and 3 bases from J, the junction contained 8 bases not matched to a gene. This CDR3 has 16 amino acids. Germline V gene lookup returns CDR1 MNHNS and CDR2 SASEGT. This CDR3 reads CASSDPRTGVDTEAFF. Here the CDR3 DNA reads TGTGCCAGCAGTGACCCCCGGACAGGGGTTGACACTGAAGCTTTCTTT.

The chain joins TRBV5-1 to TRBJ2-7; 11 positions match TRBD2. CDR1 is SGHRS, CDR2 YFSETQ, per germline. This CDR3 is built from 18 residues. Trimming at V came to 6 bases and at J to 3 bases, leaving 17 bases not matched to a gene. The CDR3 loop reads CASKKWTGTSGEVYEQYF. The CDR3 region has the DNA TGCGCCAGCAAAAAATGGACCGGGACTAGCGGAGAGGTCTACGAGCAGTACTTC. Looking up the rest from reference TRBV5-1 and TRBJ2-7 gives the full variable domain: KAGVTQTPRYLIKTRGQQVTLSCSPISGHRSVSWYQQTPGQGLQFLFEYFSETQRNKGNFPGRFSGRQFSNSRSEMNVSTLELGDSALYLCASKKWTGTSGEVYEQYFGPGTRLTVT.

Here the CDR3 reads CASSLGTKQETQYF. As DNA, the CDR3 is TGTGCCAGCAGCTTAGGGACTAAGCAAGAGACCCAGTACTTC. The V gene is TRBV7-6, the J gene TRBJ2-5; tentatively, D is TRBD2 (6 bases). The germline gives CDR1 SGHVS, CDR2 FNYEAQ. The CDR3 runs to 14 residues. The V and J ends lost 1 base and 2 bases respectively, with 8 bases between them.